The clone carrying this T cell receptor (beta chain) was counted at least ten times. Its antigen is currently unknown. Quantitative 5'-RACE with molecular barcodes generated TCR beta libraries. TCRdb itself ran the 5' RACE reads through MiXCR, one entry per CDR3 protein. This table has about 220,000 distinct CDR3 sequences, about 10% appearing once. This sample stems from a study of CD8 T cells in ankylosing spondylitis. Notes on the study in general: Before this, some motif variants had been reported in reactive arthritis synovial fluid and blood. Disease-linked clones were CD8+ and relatively rare in peripheral blood. Characteristic, it appeared, of ankylosing spondylitis blood was a TCR beta motif of fewer than 10 highly homologous variants.

Trimming shortened V by 6 bases and J by 3 bases, and 14 bases separated the two germline ends. The length of the CDR3 is 15 residues. Germline CDR1 is MNHNS and CDR2 is SASEGT. The sample was blood, either unsorted or a sorted T cell fraction (not recorded which). The chain links TRBV6-1 to TRBJ2-2; D remains unclear. The receptor was isolated from a male donor with ankylosing spondylitis or in good health (not recorded which). The CDR3 loop is CASSPPPDHTGELFF. The CDR3 bases are TGTGCCAGCAGCCCTCCCCCGGATCACACCGGGGAGCTGTTTTTT.